These 29 T cell receptor beta chains share one sample of origin, sequenced in a study of T cell changes during pregnancy in multiple sclerosis. Measured with immunoSEQ multiplex PCR; TCRdb has only the in-frame clones, and not every one. Among 50,000 or so clones, more than 90% were seen once, and the ten largest hold about 0.37%. The sample here was CD4+ T cells from peripheral blood mononuclear cells, taken before pregnancy. The receptors shown here come from a female donor with multiple sclerosis, enrolled in a pregnancy study.

This chain links TRBV7-6 with TRBJ2-3, with D unresolved. Between the trimmed V and J ends, which lost 1 base and 4 bases, there was a span of 6 bases. Germline V gene sequence: CDR1 SGHVS, CDR2 FNYEAQ. The CDR3 loop spans 13 amino acids. The CDR3 spells CASSLGGPDTQYF. In DNA, the CDR3 is TGTGCCAGCAGCTTAGGTGGCCCAGATACGCAGTATTTT.

The chain uses TRBV7-8 and TRBJ2-1, with a possible D match to TRBD2 (5 bases). The CDR3 runs 17 residues. The germline V gene encodes CDR1 SGHVS and CDR2 FQNEAQ. Trimming removed 0 bases at V and 3 bases at J, with 15 bases between. Written as DNA, the CDR3 is TGTGCCAGCAGCTTAGCCCCCGGGAACATACTCTACAATGAGCAGTTCTTC. Translating gives CASSLAPGNILYNEQFF.

The chain carries TRBV19 and TRBJ2-7, with a possible D match to TRBD1 (5 bases). The germline V gene encodes CDR1 LNHDA and CDR2 SQIVND (reference sequence). The CDR3 covers 12 residues. V was shortened by 5 bases and J by 6 bases, with 11 bases between the two germline ends. CDR3 coding DNA: TGTGCCAGTAGTGGCAGGGTCGGCGAGCAGTACTTC. Its translation is CASSGRVGEQYF.

V gene TRBV30 combines with J gene TRBJ1-2, with D unresolved. This CDR3 is built from 14 residues. The germline gives CDR1 GTSNPN, CDR2 SVGIG (reference sequence). Trimming left V 0 bases short and J 2 bases short, with 10 bases between. This CDR3 is CAWSVRRNNYGYTF. In DNA form, the CDR3 reads TGTGCCTGGAGTGTACGCAGGAACAACTATGGCTACACCTTC.

This clone came up once. The chain combines TRBV4-2 with TRBJ1-4; TRBD1 might be the D (6 bases). V lost 1 base and J lost 8, with 14 bases in between. This CDR3 has 15 residues. Looked up from germline, CDR1 is LGHNA and CDR2 is YNFKEQ. CDR3 loop: CASSQAAGGNEKLFF. The CDR3 DNA is TGTGCCAGCAGCCAAGCGGCGGGGGGCAACGAAAAACTGTTTTTT.

The chain combines TRBV6-1 with TRBJ1-1, with D possibly TRBD1 on 5 matching bases. Germline V CDR1 and CDR2: MNHNS, SASEGT. This CDR3 has 13 amino acids. Trimming left V 4 bases short and J 8 bases short, with 14 bases between. The DNA for the CDR3 is TGTGCCAGCAGTGGCGCGGGGGGGGGAGAAGCTTTCTTT. Its translation is CASSGAGGGEAFF.

The chain uses TRBV5-1 and TRBJ1-2, with D possibly matching TRBD1 (5 bases). V lost 0 bases, J lost 7 bases, and 16 bases lay in between. Germline V gene lookup returns CDR1 SGHRS and CDR2 YFSETQ. The CDR3 extends over 15 amino acids. The CDR3 region is CASSLALGGGAGYTF. The CDR3 nucleotides are TGCGCCAGCAGCTTGGCCCTGGGCGGGGGAGCTGGCTACACCTTC.

This chain uses TRBV28 with TRBJ1-5; TRBD1 might be the D (5 bases). Germline loops: CDR1 MDHEN, CDR2 SYDVKM. The CDR3 totals 14 residues. Trimming left V 3 bases short and J 1 base short, with 7 bases between. The CDR3 sequence is CASSLRDSNQPQHF. The CDR3 region has the DNA TGTGCCAGCAGTTTGCGGGACAGCAATCAGCCCCAGCATTTT. Variable domain in full (rest from reference TRBV28 and TRBJ1-5): DVKVTQSSRYLVKRTGEKVFLECVQDMDHENMFWYRQDPGLGLRLIYFSYDVKMKEKGDIPEGYSVSREKKERFSLILESASTNQTSMYLCASSLRDSNQPQHFGDGTRLSIL.

This clone was detected only once. This sequence joins TRBV5-4 and TRBJ2-1; perhaps TRBD1 as D (6 bases). The CDR3 has 15 residues. From germline, CDR1 is SGHNT and CDR2 YYREEE (reference sequence). Trimming took 4 bases from V and 0 from J, leaving 11 bases between them. The CDR3 reads CASSKQGSSYNEQFF. The CDR3 DNA reads TGTGCCAGCAGCAAACAGGGTAGCTCCTACAATGAGCAGTTCTTC.

On this clone: The same CDR3 is also encoded by other DNA sequences in this sample. J is TRBJ2-5 and V is TRBV5-1; TRBD2 matches at 8 bases. CDR1 is SGHRS, CDR2 YFSETQ, per germline. Unmatched junction bases numbered 4, after V lost 4 bases and J lost 2 bases. The CDR3 length is 14 residues. The CDR3 nucleotides are TGCGCCAGCAGCCTGACTAGCGCTCAAGAGACCCAGTACTTC. Protein product: CASSLTSAQETQYF.

The rearrangement uses TRBV28 and TRBJ2-2, with TRBD1 as a possible D gene (6 bases). The germline gives CDR1 MDHEN, CDR2 SYDVKM. V gave up 8 bases and J gave up 8 bases, with 15 bases separating them. The CDR3 extends over 13 amino acids. CDR3 sequence (DNA): TGTGCCAGCCCCCGGGACACACAAGGGGAGCTGTTTTTT. As protein: CASPRDTQGELFF.

The chain is built from TRBV30 and TRBJ2-6; a weak D match, TRBD1 (6 bases). Germline V gene data show CDR1 as GTSNPN and CDR2 as SVGIG (reference sequence). This CDR3 region has 16 residues. V was shortened by 8 bases and J by 1 base, with 18 bases between the two germline ends. The CDR3 bases are TGTGCCCGGGGACAAGGGTCTAAATCTGGGGCCAACGTCCTGACTTTC. Protein: CARGQGSKSGANVLTF. Full variable domain (outside the CDR3, taken from reference TRBV30 and TRBJ2-6): SQTIHQWPATLVQPVGSPLSLECTVEGTSNPNLYWYRQAAGRGLQLLFYSVGIGQISSEVPQNLSASRPQDRQFILSSKKLLLSDSGFYLCARGQGSKSGANVLTFGAGSRLTVL.

V usage is TRBV2 and J usage is TRBJ1-3; TRBD1 matches at 9 bases. The CDR3 extends over 15 amino acids. From germline, CDR1 is SNHLY and CDR2 FYNNEI. J gave up 4 bases and V 5 bases, and 6 bases lay outside the gene matches. The CDR3 reads CASSPDRGKGNTIYF. The CDR3 region has the DNA TGTGCCAGCAGTCCCGACAGGGGGAAAGGAAACACCATATATTTT.

The chain couples TRBV7-9 to TRBJ2-5, with D perhaps matching TRBD2 (5 bases). This CDR3 spans 16 amino acids. Germline V lookup: CDR1 SEHNR, CDR2 FQNEAQ (reference sequence). The V gene lost 3 bases and the J gene lost 3 bases, with 17 bases spanning the gap. This chain's CDR3 is CASSFNALAREETQYF. CDR3 nucleotides: TGTGCCAGCAGCTTTAATGCCTTAGCGAGGGAAGAGACCCAGTACTTC.

This chain joins TRBV4-3 and TRBJ2-4; a possible D gene is TRBD2 (6 bases). The CDR3 is 15 residues long. Looked up from germline, CDR1 is LGHNA and CDR2 is YSLEER. V lost 2 bases and J lost 15, with 23 bases in between. The CDR3 spells CASSQRWVDLAARYF. DNA of the CDR3: TGCGCCAGCAGCCAAAGATGGGTTGATTTAGCGGCTCGGTACTTC.

The chain links TRBV19 to TRBJ2-7; D not certain. This CDR3 region has 13 residues. Trimming stripped 3 bases from V and 3 bases from J, with 9 bases between. Germline values: CDR1 LNHDA, CDR2 SQIVND (reference sequence). The CDR3 here is CASSIGRGYEQYF. DNA of the CDR3: TGTGCCAGTAGTATTGGCAGAGGCTACGAGCAGTACTTC. Full variable domain (missing parts from reference TRBV19 and TRBJ2-7): DGGITQSPKYLFRKEGQNVTLSCEQNLNHDAMYWYRQDPGQGLRLIYYSQIVNDFQKGDIAEGYSVSREKKESFPLTVTSAQKNPTAFYLCASSIGRGYEQYFGPGTRLTVT.

The V call is TRBV30, the J call TRBJ2-1; 7 bases align to TRBD2. The germline V gene has CDR1 GTSNPN and CDR2 SVGIG (reference sequence). V lost 8 bases and J lost 3; bases outside the gene matches: 13. This CDR3 is built from 15 residues. The CDR3 DNA follows: TGTGCCCGTTCCTTTGGCGGGAGCTTCTACAATGAGCAGTTCTTC. Its protein is CARSFGGSFYNEQFF.

CDR3 coding DNA: TGCGCCAGCAGCCTGGCTAGCGGGCCCCAAGAGACCCAGTACTTC. Translating it yields CASSLASGPQETQYF. The chain employs TRBV5-1 and TRBJ2-5, with 8 nucleotides matching TRBD2. Germline CDR1 SGHRS, CDR2 YFSETQ. This CDR3 region has 15 residues. Trimming took 4 bases from V and 1 from J; bases not matched to a gene: 6.

This rearrangement joins TRBV11-2 to TRBJ2-1; D possibly corresponds to TRBD1 (5 bases). Germline V CDR1 and CDR2: SGHAT, FQNNGV. The CDR3 sequence is 15 residues long. Trimming left V 1 base short and J 0 bases short, with 7 bases between. CDR3 residues: CASSLGQHSYNEQFF. DNA of the CDR3: TGTGCCAGCAGCTTAGGACAGCACTCCTACAATGAGCAGTTCTTC.

Concerning this clone itself: The sample holds other DNA sequences that translate to the same CDR3. The chain recombines TRBV29-1 with TRBJ2-2, with 7 bases that match TRBD2. The CDR3 length is 15 residues. V gave up 3 bases and J gave up 0 bases; unmatched junction bases: 4. In germline, CDR1 is SQVTM, CDR2 ANQGSEA. The CDR3 sequence: CSVEASGPNTGELFF. The DNA of the CDR3 is TGCAGCGTTGAGGCTAGCGGACCGAACACCGGGGAGCTGTTTTTT.

The chain carries TRBV30 and TRBJ1-2; 9 bases agree with TRBD1. CDR3 length equals 15 residues. Germline V CDR1 and CDR2: GTSNPN, SVGIG (reference sequence). V was pared by 2 bases and J by 7 bases, with 11 bases of the junction left unmatched. CDR3 sequence reads: CAWSNGIRDRAGYTF. In nucleotides, the CDR3 is TGTGCCTGGAGTAATGGGATCCGGGACAGGGCTGGCTACACCTTC.

V gene TRBV6-1 combines with J gene TRBJ1-5; D gene unclear. V was trimmed by 1 base and J by 7 bases, leaving 14 bases between them. Germline V gene data show CDR1 as MNHNS and CDR2 as SASEGT. The CDR3 is 15 residues long. CDR3 loop: CASSEVMGLRQPQHF. CDR3 coding DNA: TGTGCCAGCAGTGAAGTTATGGGCCTCCGGCAGCCCCAGCATTTT.

Turning to this clone: No conserved phenylalanine or tryptophan is present at the end of the CDR3, so a read error is the likely explanation. It is unclear where the CDR3 begins or ends on the DNA, so no DNA is shown, and the CDR3 is as TCRdb lists it. This rearrangement joins TRBV7-2 to TRBJ1-2. Per germline, CDR1 SGHTA and CDR2 FQGNSA. 12 amino acids form the CDR3, both terminal residues included. The CDR3 spells CASSSPGMRWFL.

V gene TRBV5-1 combines with J gene TRBJ2-7, with 7 bases that match TRBD2. The trim removed 0 bases at V and 5 bases at J, leaving 11 bases unmatched. The CDR3 spans 16 residues. Germline CDR1 and CDR2: SGHRS and YFSETQ. The CDR3 reads CASSLGGFGSGDEQYF. The CDR3 nucleotides are TGCGCCAGCAGCTTGGGGGGGTTTGGAAGCGGGGACGAGCAGTACTTC.

This rearrangement joins TRBV28 to TRBJ2-5; no definite D call. Deletions cut 5 bases from V and 5 bases from J, with 15 bases between. CDR1 and CDR2 from the germline V gene are MDHEN and SYDVKM. The CDR3 contains 14 residues. CDR3: CASSPPAGSETQYF. CDR3 DNA sequence: TGTGCCAGCAGTCCCCCAGCAGGTTCGGAGACCCAGTACTTC.

This chain links TRBV18 with TRBJ2-5; a weak D match, TRBD1 (6 bases). There are 18 residues in the CDR3. V was trimmed by 3 bases and J by 1 base, leaving 21 bases between them. Germline CDR1 reads KGHSH; CDR2 reads LQKENI. CDR3: CASSPPDRLAKPQETQYF. CDR3 DNA: TGTGCCAGCTCACCTCCCGACAGGTTGGCGAAACCCCAAGAGACCCAGTACTTC.

The count of this clone is one. The chain uses TRBV30 and TRBJ1-1, with D possibly being TRBD1 (5 bases). V lost 7 bases and J lost 3, with 12 bases in between. The germline gives CDR1 GTSNPN, CDR2 SVGIG (reference sequence). The CDR3 runs 12 residues. DNA for the CDR3: TGTGCCTCCCCAGGGTATCACACTGAAGCTTTCTTT. Its protein product is CASPGYHTEAFF.

The rearrangement joins TRBV6-6 to TRBJ2-2; 8 bases fit TRBD2. This CDR3 is built from 15 residues. CDR1 and CDR2 (germline): MNHNY, SVGAGI (reference sequence). In nucleotides, the CDR3 is TGTGCAGGGAAGGACCGAGCGGGAGATCACGGGGAGCTGTTTTTT. Its protein product is CAGKDRAGDHGELFF.

The rearrangement joins TRBV10-1 to TRBJ1-1; no definite D call. CDR1 and CDR2 from the germline V gene are WNHNN and SYGVQD (reference sequence). Trimming stripped 6 bases from V and 1 base from J, with 9 bases between. This CDR3 is 13 amino acids long. The CDR3 reads CASRESGNTEAFF. DNA for the CDR3: TGCGCCAGCAGGGAAAGCGGGAACACTGAAGCTTTCTTT.